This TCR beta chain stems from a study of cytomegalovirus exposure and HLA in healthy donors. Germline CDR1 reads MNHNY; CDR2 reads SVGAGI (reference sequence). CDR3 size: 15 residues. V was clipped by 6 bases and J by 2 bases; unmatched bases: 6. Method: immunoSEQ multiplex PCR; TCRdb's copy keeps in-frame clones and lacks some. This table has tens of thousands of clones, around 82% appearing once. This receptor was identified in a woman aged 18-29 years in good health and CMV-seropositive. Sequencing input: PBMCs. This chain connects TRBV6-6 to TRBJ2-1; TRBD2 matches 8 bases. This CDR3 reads CASRRGGQAYNEQFF. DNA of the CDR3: TGTGCCAGCAGACGGGGGGGCCAGGCCTACAATGAGCAGTTCTTC.